This passage covers 18 T cell receptor beta chains from one sample sequenced in a study of shared clonotypes between healthy human individuals. Sequenced by immunoSEQ multiplex PCR; TCRdb stores in-frame clones only, minus some. The sample consists of 2 million to 2.5 million clones, nearly 97% of them appearing once. Sequenced sample: naive CD4+ T cells sorted from blood. Subset noted: CD45RA+ positively selected. Every receptor here comes from a man aged 18 to 29 in good health.

This chain links TRBV28 with TRBJ2-2; D is possibly TRBD2 (7 bases). Deletions cut 8 bases from V and 0 bases from J, with 13 bases between. CDR3 size: 15 residues. CDR1 and CDR2 (germline): MDHEN, SYDVKM. DNA of the CDR3: TGTGCCAGCCGGCCGGGGGGCGCGAACACCGGGGAGCTGTTTTTT. It yields the protein CASRPGGANTGELFF.

Concerning this clone: The same CDR3 is also encoded by other DNA sequences in this sample. This chain uses TRBV18 with TRBJ2-5; a possible D gene is TRBD1 (5 bases). V was clipped by 2 bases and J by 4 bases, with 11 bases between them. From germline, CDR1 is KGHSH and CDR2 LQKENI. The length of the CDR3 is 14 residues. This CDR3 is CASSPSAGRETQYF. The CDR3, as DNA: TGTGCCAGCTCACCATCAGCAGGGCGAGAGACCCAGTACTTC.

This chain uses TRBV2 with TRBJ2-7; 12 nucleotides line up with TRBD2. Germline CDR1 reads SNHLY; CDR2 reads FYNNEI. The V segment lost 7 bases and the J segment 2 bases; nucleotides outside the gene matches: 3. The CDR3 sequence is 14 residues long. Written as DNA, the CDR3 is TGTGCCAGCACCCGGACTAGCGGGGCCTACGAGCAGTACTTC. This codes for CASTRTSGAYEQYF. The full variable domain, completed using reference TRBV2 and TRBJ2-7, is EPEVTQTPSHQVTQMGQEVILRCVPISNHLYFYWYRQILGQKVEFLVSFYNNEISEKSEIFDDQFSVERPDGSNFTLKIRSTKLEDSAMYFCASTRTSGAYEQYFGPGTRLTVT.

V and J are TRBV2 and TRBJ2-2; D is possibly TRBD1 (6 bases). Trimming shortened V by 4 bases and J by 2 bases, and 11 bases separated the two germline ends. Germline V gene lookup returns CDR1 SNHLY and CDR2 FYNNEI. The CDR3 is 15 amino acids. CDR3 bases: TGTGCCAGCAGTGGGCAGGGGTATAACACCGGGGAGCTGTTTTTT. It yields the protein CASSGQGYNTGELFF.

The V and J genes are TRBV14 and TRBJ2-7; D may be TRBD2 (7 bases). The germline CDR1 and CDR2 sequences are SGHDN and FVKESK. The V end lost 1 base, the J end lost 1 base, and 11 bases lay between the germline ends. The CDR3 covers 15 residues. The CDR3 DNA follows: TGTGCCAGCAGCCAAGTCGGGGGGCCTTCCTACGAGCAGTACTTC. Translating it yields CASSQVGGPSYEQYF.

This sequence joins TRBV11-2 and TRBJ1-1; D is uncertain. Germline-derived CDR1 and CDR2 are SGHAT and FQNNGV. V gave up 0 bases and J gave up 7 bases, with 3 bases separating them. CDR3 length: 11 amino acids. The CDR3 nucleotides read TGTGCCAGCAGCTTAGATAATGAAGCTTTCTTT. Translation gives CASSLDNEAFF.

The rearrangement links TRBV10-2 to TRBJ2-2, with D perhaps matching TRBD2 (5 bases). The V gene's germline CDR1 is WSHSY and CDR2 SAAADI. Trimming pared 2 bases from V and 5 bases from J, leaving 12 bases between. The CDR3 loop spans 15 amino acids. This chain's CDR3 is CASSERGIGTGELFF. CDR3 bases: TGCGCCAGCAGTGAGAGAGGGATCGGGACCGGGGAGCTGTTTTTT.

V and J are TRBV11-2 and TRBJ2-2; no clear D. V was shortened by 5 bases and J by 7 bases, with 14 bases between the two germline ends. CDR1 is SGHAT, CDR2 FQNNGV, per germline. This CDR3 is built from 14 residues. The CDR3 loop is CASSPRVPLGELFF. For the CDR3, the DNA is TGTGCCAGCAGCCCTAGAGTGCCCCTCGGGGAGCTGTTTTTT.

The J gene is TRBJ1-1, the V gene TRBV10-3, with D hard to call. The CDR3 totals 13 residues. Trimming removed 5 bases at V and 5 bases at J, with 12 bases between. Looked up from germline, CDR1 is ENHRY and CDR2 is SYGVKD. The CDR3 DNA sequence: TGTGCCATCAGTCCTGATCAGGCAACTGAAGCTTTCTTT. It is translated as CAISPDQATEAFF.

The V call is TRBV18, the J call TRBJ2-1; 7 nucleotides align to TRBD1. Looked up from germline, CDR1 is KGHSH and CDR2 is LQKENI. V lost 3 bases to trimming and J lost 7 bases; unmatched junction nucleotides: 6. CDR3 length: 14 residues. The CDR3 region is CASSPWQGENEQFF. Written as DNA, the CDR3 is TGTGCCAGCTCACCGTGGCAGGGGGAGAATGAGCAGTTCTTC.

This sequence joins TRBV7-3 and TRBJ2-1; 7 bases align to TRBD2. CDR1 and CDR2 from the germline V gene are SGHTA and FQGTGA. J gave up 4 bases and V 1 base, and 4 bases lay outside the gene matches. This CDR3 spans 15 amino acids. The CDR3 DNA reads TGTGCCAGCAGCTTAAGTGGACTAGGATACAATGAGCAGTTCTTC. Amino acids: CASSLSGLGYNEQFF.

Turning to this clone: Other nucleotide sequences in the sample specify the same CDR3. The genes are TRBV5-1 and TRBJ2-2; 10 positions agree with TRBD1. Germline values: CDR1 SGHRS, CDR2 YFSETQ. This CDR3 is built from 15 residues. V trimming: 4 bases; J trimming: 5 bases; junction bases outside the gene matches: 5. The CDR3 coding sequence is TGCGCCAGCAGCCCCGACAGGGGGCTAACCGGGGAGCTGTTTTTT. Translated, it gives CASSPDRGLTGELFF.

Comments on this clone: The sample has other DNA sequences that encode this CDR3 too. This chain links TRBV2 with TRBJ1-1; 8 bases map to TRBD1. Germline CDR1 SNHLY, CDR2 FYNNEI. CDR3 length: 14 amino acids. V lost 6 bases and J lost 2; bases outside the gene matches: 5. The CDR3 DNA sequence: TGTGCCAGCAGCCGCGACAGGGGAAACACTGAAGCTTTCTTT. This translates into CASSRDRGNTEAFF.

The CDR3 loop is CASSPISGFGEQYF. The DNA for the CDR3 is TGTGCCAGCTCACCCATTAGCGGTTTCGGCGAGCAGTACTTC. V gene TRBV18 combines with J gene TRBJ2-7, with D perhaps matching TRBD2 (6 bases). The V and J ends lost 3 bases and 6 bases respectively, with 15 bases between them. The CDR3 is 14 amino acids. CDR1 and CDR2 from the germline V gene are KGHSH and LQKENI.

A single count supports this clone. The rearrangement uses TRBV18 and TRBJ2-1, with 8 bases identical to TRBD2. V dropped 1 base and J dropped 2; count of bases not matched to a gene: 4. CDR1 is KGHSH, CDR2 LQKENI, per germline. This CDR3 is built from 16 residues. The CDR3 spells CASSPLSGSAYNEQFF. CDR3 sequence (DNA): TGTGCCAGCTCACCACTGAGCGGGAGCGCCTACAATGAGCAGTTCTTC.

V gene TRBV6-7 combines with J gene TRBJ1-6, with D possibly matching TRBD1 (5 bases). TRBV6-7 is an open reading frame, and its role is uncertain. The CDR3 loop spans 16 amino acids. V was cut by 5 bases and J by 6 bases, with 17 bases left in between. The CDR3 DNA reads as TGTGCCAGCAGTCAACGATTACGAAGGGGTAATTCACCCCTCCACTTT. Its translation is CASSQRLRRGNSPLHF.

This chain uses TRBV18 with TRBJ2-5; TRBD1 aligns across 7 bases. There are 15 residues in the CDR3. The trim removed 4 bases at V and 4 bases at J, leaving 9 bases unmatched. From germline, CDR1 is KGHSH and CDR2 LQKENI. In DNA form, the CDR3 reads TGTGCCAGCTCACTATCCGGGACAGCAGTAGAGACCCAGTACTTC. It yields the protein CASSLSGTAVETQYF.

The V gene is TRBV25-1, the J gene TRBJ1-1, with D perhaps matching TRBD1 (5 bases). V lost 8 bases and J lost 6, with 16 bases in between. Germline CDR1 MGHDK, CDR2 SYGVNS. The CDR3 has 13 amino acids. The DNA for the CDR3 is TGTGCCAGCGGAAACACAGGTTTTTCTGAAGCTTTCTTT. The encoded protein is CASGNTGFSEAFF.